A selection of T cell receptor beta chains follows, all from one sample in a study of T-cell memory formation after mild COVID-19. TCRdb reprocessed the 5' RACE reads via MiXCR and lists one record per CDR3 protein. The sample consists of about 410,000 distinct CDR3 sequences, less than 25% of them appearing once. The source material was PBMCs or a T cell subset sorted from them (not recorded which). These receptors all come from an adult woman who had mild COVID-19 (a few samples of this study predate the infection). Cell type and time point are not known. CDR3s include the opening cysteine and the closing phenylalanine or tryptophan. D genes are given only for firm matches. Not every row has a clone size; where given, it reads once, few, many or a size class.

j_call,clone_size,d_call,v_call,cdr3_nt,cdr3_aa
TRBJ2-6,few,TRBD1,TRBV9,TGTGCCAGCAGCGACCTTAGACCGGGACAGCGCTTCTCTGGGGCCAACGTCCTGACTTTC,CASSDLRPGQRFSGANVLTF
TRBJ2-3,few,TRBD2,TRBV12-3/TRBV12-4,TGTGCCAGCAGCCTAGCCAGGACTAGCCGTGGCACAGATACGCAGTATTTT,CASSLARTSRGTDTQYF
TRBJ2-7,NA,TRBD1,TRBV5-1,TGCGCCAGCAGCTTTACAGGGGGTTCGTACGAGCAGTACTTC,CASSFTGGSYEQYF
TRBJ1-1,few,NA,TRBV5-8,TGTGCCAGCAGCTTTACAGGTGAAGCTTTCTTT,CASSFTGEAFF
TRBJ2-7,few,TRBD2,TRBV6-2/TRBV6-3,TGTGCCAGCAGTCCCACGCTAGCGGGACCAGCTTGGTACGAGCAGTACTTC,CASSPTLAGPAWYEQYF
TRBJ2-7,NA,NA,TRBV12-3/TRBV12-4,TGTGCCAGCAGTTTTGTAGCGCGCGAGCAGTACTTC,CASSFVAREQYF
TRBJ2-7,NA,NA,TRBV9,TGTGCCAGCAGCACCTATGGTTTAAGCTACGAGCAGTACTTC,CASSTYGLSYEQYF
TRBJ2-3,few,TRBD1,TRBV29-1,TGCAGCGTTGACCGGGACAGGAGGAATACGCAGTATTTT,CSVDRDRRNTQYF
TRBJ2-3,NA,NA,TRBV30,TGTGCCTGGGACGGGGGAGCAGATACGCAGTATTTT,CAWDGGADTQYF
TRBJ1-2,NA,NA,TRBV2,TGTGCCAGCAGTCGAGGACTAGAGGATGGCTACACCTTC,CASSRGLEDGYTF
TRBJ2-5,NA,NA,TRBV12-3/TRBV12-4,TGTGCCAGCAGCCCGGACAAGGGAACGTCCCAGTACTTC,CASSPDKGTSQYF
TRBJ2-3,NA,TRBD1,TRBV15,TGTGCCACCAGCAGAGGCCGGGACAGGGCGGCAGATACGCAGTATTTT,CATSRGRDRAADTQYF
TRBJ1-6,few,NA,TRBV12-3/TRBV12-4,TGTGCCAGCAGGTCACAGGGCCGAAATTCACCCCTCCACTTT,CASRSQGRNSPLHF
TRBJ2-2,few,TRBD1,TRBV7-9,TGTGCCAGCAGCTTAGGGACGGGACAGTTTACCACCGGGGAGCTGTTTTTT,CASSLGTGQFTTGELFF
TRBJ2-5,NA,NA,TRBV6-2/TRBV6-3,TGTGCCAGCAGTTACCACGCGCCCCAAGAGACCCAGTACTTC,CASSYHAPQETQYF
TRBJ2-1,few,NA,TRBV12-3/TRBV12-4,TGTGCCAGCAGTACGGACAATGAGCAGTTCTTC,CASSTDNEQFF
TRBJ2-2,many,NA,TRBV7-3,TGTGCCAGCAGCTTTTCAGCGGGCACCGGGGAGCTGTTTTTT,CASSFSAGTGELFF
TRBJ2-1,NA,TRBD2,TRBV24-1,TGTGCCACCAGTGATTCCCTTGTTGCGGGGGGAAAGTGCTTC,CATSDSLVAGGKCF
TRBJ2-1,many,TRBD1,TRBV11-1,TGTGCCAGCAGCCGGACAGGGAACTTCTACAATGAGCAGTTCTTC,CASSRTGNFYNEQFF
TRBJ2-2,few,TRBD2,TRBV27,TGTGCCAGCCCCCGGGGGGGTAGCCGAACCACCAGCGGGGAGCTGTTTTTT,CASPRGGSRTTSGELFF
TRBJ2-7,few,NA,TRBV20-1,TGCAGTGCTAGGGGGGAAGGCTACGAGCAGTACTTC,CSARGEGYEQYF
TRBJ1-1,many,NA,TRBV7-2,TGTGCCAGCAGCTTAAGGTGGAACACTGAAGCTTTCTTT,CASSLRWNTEAFF
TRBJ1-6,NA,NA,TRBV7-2,TGTGCCAGCAGGTTAGATCGGACTGGGAATTCACCCCTCCACTTT,CASRLDRTGNSPLHF